This T cell receptor (beta chain) comes out of a study of T cell responses to AZD1222 COVID-19 vaccine. Study-wide background: Second-dose intervals near 4 or 12 weeks were combined.

The repertoire was sequenced with immunoSEQ multiplex PCR; TCRdb's copy has only in-frame clones and lacks some. The table has 150,000 or so clones, around 90% seen once; the top ten hold around 4%. Details on this clone: Its antigen remains unidentified.

Study-level results: Following two doses of AZD1222, Spike-specific TCR breadth and depth rose. Along spike, vaccine-associated CD4 TCRs were found throughout, with dominance at 160-218 and 743-854.

This receptor was identified in an adult in good health. The source material was peripheral blood, sampled on day 0 of AZD1222 vaccination.

The CDR3 DNA reads TGTGCCAGCAGCTTAGATCTCGACGAGCAGTACTTC. It is translated as CASSLDLDEQYF. This chain links TRBV11-2 with TRBJ2-7; D remains unclear. CDR1 and CDR2 (germline): SGHAT, FQNNGV. This CDR3 has 12 amino acids. V was cut by 0 bases and J by 5 bases, with 5 bases left in between.